This TCR beta chain comes out of a study of blood T cell repertoires in COVID-19. Clones were sequenced by immunoSEQ multiplex PCR, and TCRdb holds only the in-frame ones, with some missing. The data contain 200,000 to 300,000 clones, approximately 88% of them singletons. Participant ages covered 18 to 89 years across around 25 US areas. Trimming cost V 6 bases and J 5 bases; bases outside gene matches: 15. Germline CDR1 is LNHDA and CDR2 is SQIVND (reference sequence). The CDR3 totals 17 residues. The material sequenced was PBMCs or T cells enriched from blood (not recorded which). The sequence came from a woman aged 40 to 50 with acute COVID-19. V and J are TRBV19 and TRBJ2-5, with 10 positions matching TRBD2. This chain's CDR3 is CASRSKASGRADETQYF. CDR3 coding DNA: TGTGCCAGTAGGTCCAAGGCTAGCGGGAGAGCCGACGAGACCCAGTACTTC.